This is a list of T cell receptor beta chains from one sample in a study of T cell repertoires in cytomegalovirus infection. These receptors lack a known antigen. MiXCR, run by TCRdb on the reads, gives a single entry per CDR3 protein. The sample shows tens of thousands of distinct CDR3 sequences, around 18% of them seen only once. Source: CD8+ T cells from cultured PBMCs, taken from culture after CMV antigen stimulation. These TCRs come from a human donor in good health (CMV status not recorded). Some clones in this sample may be carry-over from other donors' samples. Both conserved end residues are trimmed from each CDR3.

j_gene | v_gene | len | CDR3aa
TRBJ1-5 | TRBV7-2 | 15 | ASSLGRGSNSNQPQH
TRBJ1-5 | TRBV28 | 14 | ASTLEARRSNQPQH
TRBJ2-7 | TRBV6-6 | 12 | ASSLPGLTYEQY
TRBJ2-3 | TRBV20-1 | 14 | SASMSTSGKTDTQY
TRBJ1-6 | TRBV7-2 | 16 | ASSLQGLITGGGTPLH
TRBJ2-2 | TRBV15 | 13 | ATSRRSTSFGELF
TRBJ2-1 | TRBV15 | 12 | ATRPTSTLIGQF
TRBJ1-4 | TRBV27 | 12 | ASSTGGRNEKLF
TRBJ2-7 | TRBV12-3/TRBV12-4 | 11 | ASRLAGSYEQY
TRBJ1-1 | TRBV7-2 | 13 | ASSSPGQELEEAF
TRBJ2-7 | TRBV5-6 | 9 | ASGNYYEQY
TRBJ2-5 | TRBV7-9 | 10 | ASRGTQETQY
TRBJ2-1 | TRBV7-7 | 12 | ASSLEVGDNEQF
TRBJ2-1 | TRBV5-8 | 13 | ASSLGGRGYNEQF
TRBJ2-2 | TRBV7-2 | 12 | ASSGTLGTGELF
TRBJ1-1 | TRBV7-3 | 12 | ASSSEGAGTEAF
TRBJ2-1 | TRBV4-3 | 12 | ASSRDRHNNEQF
TRBJ1-2 | TRBV7-9 | 12 | ASSLGTGHYGYT
TRBJ2-7 | TRBV28 | 9 | ASSSAPEQY
TRBJ1-2 | TRBV12-3/TRBV12-4 | 11 | ASSSVLIGGYT
TRBJ1-5 | TRBV12-3/TRBV12-4 | 12 | ASSEDRAGQPQH
TRBJ1-1 | TRBV10-2 | 11 | ASTGTEDTEAF
TRBJ1-4 | TRBV20-1 | 14 | SARGARAELVEKLF
TRBJ2-7 | TRBV12-5 | 12 | ASGFNRGPYEQY
TRBJ1-2 | TRBV9 | 10 | ASSVPAYGYT
TRBJ2-7 | TRBV11-2 | 9 | ASSWHYEQY